Below, 13 T cell receptor beta chains from the same sample are listed, as sequenced in a study of T cells in Graves' hyperthyroidism and ophthalmopathy. RNA transcripts yielded amplified TCR beta CDR3 regions. Researchers ran a first-round RT-PCR on the TCR CDR3 using the HTBI primer set. TCRdb used MiXCR to reprocess the multiplex PCR reads, holding one entry per CDR3 protein. In the table there are roughly 290,000 distinct CDR3 sequences, approximately 14% of which are singletons. The specimen was blood. Every receptor here comes from a woman between 40 and 55 years old with Graves' hyperthyroidism.

This clonotype was seen more than once but under ten times. The rearrangement joins TRBV6-5 to TRBJ1-6; D is uncertain. The length of the CDR3 is 15 residues. Trimming pared 0 bases from V and 8 bases from J, leaving 11 bases between. Germline-derived CDR1 and CDR2 are MNHEY and SVGAGI. CDR3 in amino acids: CASSYSGFQDSPLHF. In DNA form, the CDR3 reads TGTGCCAGCAGTTACTCAGGGTTCCAGGATTCACCCCTCCACTTT.

This clonotype was counted many times. This chain joins TRBV7-8 and TRBJ2-7; 9 bases are shared with TRBD1. The CDR3 is made up of 15 amino acids. Germline-derived CDR1 and CDR2 are SGHVS and FQNEAQ. V shed 5 bases, J shed 0 bases, and the junction held 5 bases outside the gene matches. Written as DNA, the CDR3 is TGTGCCAGCAGCCGCCCGACAGGGGGCTCCTACGAGCAGTACTTC. It specifies CASSRPTGGSYEQYF.

This clonotype was seen repeatedly, ten times or more. This chain's CDR3 is CASSFGLRDTEAFF. Here the CDR3 DNA reads TGTGCCAGCAGCTTCGGTTTGAGAGACACTGAAGCTTTCTTT. J is TRBJ1-1 and V is TRBV11-3; D not certain. Germline CDR1 and CDR2: SGHNT and YENEEA. This CDR3 contains 14 residues. V was clipped by 3 bases and J by 3 bases, with 11 bases between them.

This clonotype was recorded many times. V is TRBV5-1 and J is TRBJ1-1; TRBD1 aligns across 11 bases. J was trimmed by 1 base and V by 4 bases; bases with no gene match: 3. Germline lookup yields CDR1 SGHRS and CDR2 YFSETQ. The CDR3 runs to 15 residues. CDR3 in DNA: TGCGCCAGCAGCACCGGGACAGGGGGGAACACTGAAGCTTTCTTT. It specifies CASSTGTGGNTEAFF.

This clonotype was recorded many times. At one end, the junction sequence differs from germline, possibly due to a read error. The chain uses TRBV6-1 and TRBJ2-3; 10 nucleotides agree with TRBD2. Germline loops: CDR1 MNHNS, CDR2 SASEGT. This CDR3 region has 16 residues. CDR3: CASSKAGGPSTDTQYF. The CDR3 bases are TGTGCCAGCAGTAAAGCGGGAGGGCCCTCCACAGATACGCAGTATTTT.

This clonotype showed up many times. The chain links TRBV28 to TRBJ2-1, with 7 bases that match TRBD2. V was clipped by 5 bases and J by 0 bases; unmatched bases: 7. This CDR3 has 16 amino acids. Germline V gene sequence: CDR1 MDHEN, CDR2 SYDVKM. The CDR3 loop reads CASSPLAETSYNEQFF. CDR3 coding DNA: TGTGCCAGCAGTCCCCTAGCGGAGACCTCCTACAATGAGCAGTTCTTC.

The table lists this clonotype with many counts. This chain connects TRBV12-3 or TRBV12-4 to TRBJ1-2, with D perhaps matching TRBD1 (6 bases). V was shortened by 0 bases and J by 7 bases, with 15 bases between the two germline ends. CDR3 size: 15 residues. The CDR3, as DNA: TGTGCCAGCAGTTTAGCAGGGGGTATGGTGCGTGGCTACACCTTC. This codes for CASSLAGGMVRGYTF.

This clonotype was detected ten times or more. The chain combines TRBV13 with TRBJ2-1; 8 bases are a match to TRBD2. From germline, CDR1 is PRHDT and CDR2 FYEKMQ (reference sequence). With 1 base clipped from V and 9 bases from J, the junction kept 2 bases outside the gene matches. The CDR3 has 13 residues. Here the CDR3 reads CASSLAGGFEQFF. The CDR3 DNA reads as TGTGCCAGCAGCTTAGCGGGGGGGTTTGAGCAGTTCTTC.

The V gene is TRBV19, the J gene TRBJ2-1, with 9 bases lining up with TRBD2. This CDR3 contains 16 residues. Germline trimming cut 9 bases from V and 0 bases from J; bases unmatched to any gene: 9. CDR1 is LNHDA, CDR2 SQIVND, per germline (reference sequence). Written as DNA, the CDR3 is TGTGCCAGCCAAGGACTAGCGCGCAGCTCCTACAATGAGCAGTTCTTC. It is translated as CASQGLARSSYNEQFF.

For this clonotype: One end of the junction is discordant with germline, which a read error may explain. The J gene is TRBJ2-5, the V gene TRBV28, with D tentatively TRBD2 (5 bases). Germline V gives CDR1 MDHEN, CDR2 SYDVKM. This CDR3 is built from 12 residues. The CDR3 coding sequence is TGTGTCAGCAGTTCCAGTCGGGAATCTCTTTACTTC. It translates to CVSSSSRESLYF.

The table lists this clonotype with many counts. The genes are TRBV18 and TRBJ1-4; 10 nucleotides agree with TRBD1. J gave up 8 bases and V 3 bases, and 3 bases lay outside the gene matches. The CDR3 contains 14 residues. Germline V lookup: CDR1 KGHSH, CDR2 LQKENI. Here the CDR3 reads CASSPGQGTEKLFF. Written as DNA, the CDR3 is TGTGCCAGCTCACCGGGACAGGGGACGGAAAAACTGTTTTTT.

With respect to this clonotype: Possible read error: a much larger clone is one base away. V gene TRBV2 combines with J gene TRBJ2-5; 10 bases line up with TRBD1. Losses at the gene ends were 6 bases for V and 5 bases for J; bases not matched to a gene: 6. Germline V gene sequence: CDR1 SNHLY, CDR2 FYNNEI. The CDR3 length is 14 residues. The CDR3 protein is CASRQGQGSETQYF. The CDR3, as DNA: TGTGCCAGCAGACAGGGACAGGGGAGCGAGACCCAGTACTTC. The whole variable domain, remainder taken from reference TRBV2 and TRBJ2-5, is EPEVTQTPSHQVTQMGQEVILRCVPISNHLYFYWYRQILGQKVEFLVSFYNNEISEKSEIFDDQFSVERPDGSNFTLKIRSTKLEDSAMYFCASRQGQGSETQYFGPGTRLLVL.

The rearrangement links TRBV6-1 to TRBJ1-6, with D possibly TRBD1 on 5 matching bases. The CDR3 has 14 amino acids. The germline gives CDR1 MNHNS, CDR2 SASEGT. V shed 5 bases and J shed 6 bases, with 11 bases lying between them. The CDR3 spells CASSRGQVNSPLHF. The DNA of the CDR3 is TGTGCCAGCAGTCGAGGACAAGTTAATTCACCCCTCCACTTT.